This T cell receptor (beta chain) was recovered during a study of human T cells and chemical hapten exposure. Study background: Patients' scalps got diphenylcyclopropenone weekly throughout the approximately 24-week study. DPC at 0.01% went onto the upper back in patch tests, read at 6 days.

This clonotype was recorded many times. Trimming took off 3 bases at V and 0 bases at J, with 15 bases between the two ends. CDR3 size: 17 residues. CDR1 SGHVS and CDR2 FNYEAQ come from the germline V gene. The time point here: pre-sensitization, week 0. Treatment reported: therapeutic diphenylcyclopropenone sensitization with weekly scalp DPC. TCRdb processed the RACE reads anew with MiXCR; each CDR3 protein has one entry. The sample lists approximately 38,000 distinct CDR3 sequences; 10% were seen once. This receptor was obtained from a man aged 25 to 45 with alopecia areata. Some clones in this sample may be carry-over from other donors' samples. The V gene is TRBV7-6, the J gene TRBJ2-1; no reliable D call. The source was whole blood, collected in connection with sensitization to the hapten diphenylcyclopropenone (DPC). The CDR3 spells CASSLFSGLASYNEQFF. CDR3 nucleotide sequence: TGTGCCAGCAGCTTGTTTTCCGGCCTTGCCTCCTACAATGAGCAGTTCTTC.